The rows below give T cell receptor beta chains drawn from one sample of a study of T cell responses to AZD1222 COVID-19 vaccine. Assay used: immunoSEQ multiplex PCR; TCRdb lists only in-frame clones, some missing. The sample carries 200,000 or so clones, approximately 92% recorded once. The input for sequencing was peripheral blood, taken on day 0 of AZD1222 vaccination. These receptors were collected from an adult in good health. Both conserved end residues are part of each CDR3. A D gene is named only where the DNA matches it firmly. The size of a clone is reported for some rows only, either as once, few or many, or as a class for expanded clones.

NA	TRBJ2-3	NA	TRBV27	21	CASSPPRVGLRHAGNRDTQYF	TGTGCCAGCAGTCCTCCCAGAGTCGGACTACGCCACGCCGGGAACCGAGATACGCAGTATTTT
TRBD1	TRBJ1-5	NA	TRBV9	14	CASSVGTGSQPQHF	TGTGCCAGCAGCGTAGGGACAGGGAGTCAGCCCCAGCATTTT
NA	TRBJ1-3	once	TRBV18	13	CASFDTGGNTIYF	TGTGCCAGCTTCGATACAGGGGGAAACACCATATATTTT
NA	TRBJ1-1	NA	TRBV19	15	CASRTAPTLNTEAFF	TGTGCCAGTAGAACAGCTCCTACTCTGAACACTGAAGCTTTCTTT
NA	TRBJ1-5	NA	TRBV18	13	CASSPDDYQPQHF	TGTGCCAGCTCACCAGACGATTATCAGCCCCAGCATTTT
NA	TRBJ2-3	NA	TRBV6-5	15	CASREAGYLTDTQYF	TGTGCCAGCAGGGAGGCAGGGTATTTGACAGATACGCAGTATTTT
NA	TRBJ1-1	NA	TRBV3-1/TRBV3-2	14	CASSQAQAGTEAFF	TGTGCCAGCAGCCAAGCACAGGCCGGCACTGAAGCTTTCTTT
NA	TRBJ1-4	NA	TRBV18	14	CASSLGATNEKLFF	TGTGCCAGCTCCCTCGGGGCAACTAATGAAAAACTGTTTTTT
NA	TRBJ1-1	NA	TRBV12-3/TRBV12-4	13	CASLTVGASEAFF	TGTGCCAGTCTAACGGTGGGGGCGTCTGAAGCTTTCTTT
TRBD2	TRBJ2-3	NA	TRBV6-4	14	CASSDSSGRDTQYF	TGTGCCAGCAGTGACTCTAGCGGGAGAGATACGCAGTATTTT
NA	TRBJ1-1	NA	TRBV7-2	13	CATAYYLNTEAFF	TGTGCCACCGCATACTATTTGAACACTGAAGCTTTCTTT
NA	TRBJ2-7	once	TRBV21-1	11	CASPAECEQYF	TGTGCCAGCCCGGCGGAATGCGAGCAGTACTTC
NA	TRBJ1-1	NA	TRBV10-2	15	CASSDPGQLGTEAFF	TGCGCCAGCAGTGACCCGGGCCAGCTTGGCACTGAAGCTTTCTTT
TRBD1	TRBJ1-3	NA	TRBV9	14	CAAEIQGEGNTIYF	TGTGCCGCCGAAATTCAGGGGGAGGGAAACACCATATATTTT
NA	TRBJ1-1	NA	TRBV28	14	CATYDQRGYTEAFF	TGTGCCACCTACGACCAGAGAGGGTACACTGAAGCTTTCTTT